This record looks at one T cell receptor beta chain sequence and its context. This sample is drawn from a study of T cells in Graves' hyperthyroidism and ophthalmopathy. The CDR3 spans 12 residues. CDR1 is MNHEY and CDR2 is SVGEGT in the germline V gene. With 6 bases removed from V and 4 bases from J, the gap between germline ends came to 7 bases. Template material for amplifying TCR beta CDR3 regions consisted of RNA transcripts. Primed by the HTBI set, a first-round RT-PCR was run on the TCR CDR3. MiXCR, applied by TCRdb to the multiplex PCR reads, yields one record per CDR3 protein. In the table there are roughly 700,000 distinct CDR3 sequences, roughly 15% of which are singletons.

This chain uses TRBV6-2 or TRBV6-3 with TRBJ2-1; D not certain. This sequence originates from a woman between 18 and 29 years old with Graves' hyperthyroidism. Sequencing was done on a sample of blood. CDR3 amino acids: CASRPSYNEQFF. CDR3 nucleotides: TGTGCCAGCAGGCCCTCATACAATGAGCAGTTCTTC.